This entry describes one T cell receptor (beta chain). This sample is part of a study of blood T cell repertoires in COVID-19. Study-level information: Italy, Spain and the United States were the sources of the convalescent and acute COVID-19 samples.

Only in-frame clones appear in the TCRdb table, and some are missing; sequencing was by immunoSEQ multiplex PCR. This sample has 200,000 to 250,000 clones, with roughly 89% found just once. Donors were grouped by their self-reported clinical history. All recovered Cohort 3 donors got two negative PCRs, got clearance, or saw symptom resolution. CDR3 length equals 16 residues. In germline, CDR1 is WSHSY, CDR2 SAAADI. V lost 3 bases and J lost 0, with 14 bases in between. The chain is built from TRBV10-2 and TRBJ1-1; D may be TRBD1 (6 bases). The clonotype originates from a woman aged 40 to 55 who had recovered from COVID-19. Input material: PBMCs or T cells enriched from blood (not recorded which). The CDR3 reads CASSDSQRTVNTEAFF. The CDR3 DNA is TGCGCCAGCAGTGACTCCCAGCGGACAGTGAACACTGAAGCTTTCTTT.